The 22 T cell receptor beta chains reported below all come from one sample, sequenced in a study of technical replicates of blood from a handful of donors. The data were produced by immunoSEQ multiplex PCR, yet TCRdb's version contains in-frame clones alone and is incomplete. The repertoire consists of 70,000 or so clones, with over 75% occurring once and the leading ten covering around 4.6%. The material sequenced was PBMCs. These receptor sequences come from a human donor in good health. Some clones in this sample may be carry-over from other donors' samples.

The V gene is TRBV19, the J gene TRBJ2-5; 8 bases are a match to TRBD2. The CDR3 length is 16 residues. CDR1 is LNHDA, CDR2 SQIVND, per germline (reference sequence). The trim removed 4 bases at V and 5 bases at J, leaving 12 bases unmatched. This CDR3 is CASSNNGRAWPETQYF. The CDR3 nucleotides read TGTGCCAGTAGTAACAACGGGAGGGCCTGGCCGGAGACCCAGTACTTC.

The chain links TRBV4-2 to TRBJ1-2; tentatively, D is TRBD1 (5 bases). The germline gives CDR1 LGHNA, CDR2 YNFKEQ. This CDR3 spans 15 amino acids. The V and J ends lost 3 bases and 7 bases respectively, with 18 bases between them. The CDR3 region is CASSQDLTLTVGYTF. CDR3 DNA sequence: TGTGCCAGCAGCCAGGACCTAACCCTGACAGTTGGCTACACCTTC.

V and J are TRBV5-1 and TRBJ2-4, with TRBD2 identical over 7 bases. The CDR3 is made up of 16 amino acids. V lost 0 bases to trimming and J lost 8 bases; unmatched junction nucleotides: 11. CDR1 SGHRS and CDR2 YFSETQ come from the germline V gene. CDR3: CASSLDMGRGGDIQYF. The CDR3 nucleotides are TGCGCCAGCAGCTTGGATATGGGGAGGGGTGGGGACATTCAGTACTTC. The variable domain in full, completed from reference TRBV5-1 and TRBJ2-4, reads KAGVTQTPRYLIKTRGQQVTLSCSPISGHRSVSWYQQTPGQGLQFLFEYFSETQRNKGNFPGRFSGRQFSNSRSEMNVSTLELGDSALYLCASSLDMGRGGDIQYFGAGTRLSVL.

V is TRBV5-1 and J is TRBJ2-5; no definite D call. CDR3 size: 14 residues. Germline values: CDR1 SGHRS, CDR2 YFSETQ. Trimming stripped 1 base from V and 2 bases from J, with 9 bases between. As DNA, the CDR3 is TGCGCCAGCAGCTTGAGTGCAGGTCAAGAGACCCAGTACTTC. Encoded protein: CASSLSAGQETQYF.

The rearrangement joins TRBV19 to TRBJ1-2; possibly TRBD1 for D (5 bases). CDR3 length: 13 residues. Germline V gene sequence: CDR1 LNHDA, CDR2 SQIVND (reference sequence). V lost 0 bases and J 7 bases, leaving 9 bases between the germline ends. The CDR3, as DNA: TGTGCCAGTAGTATAGAACCCAGGGTTGGCTACACCTTC. Amino acid sequence: CASSIEPRVGYTF.

The chain has TRBV7-3 and TRBJ2-3; TRBD2 matches at 8 bases. The germline V gene has CDR1 SGHTA and CDR2 FQGTGA. This CDR3 is built from 13 residues. Losses at the gene ends were 5 bases for V and 7 bases for J; bases not matched to a gene: 5. CDR3 nucleotide sequence: TGTGCCAGCAGCATCGGACTAGCCAATACGCAGTATTTT. This codes for CASSIGLANTQYF.

This clone was detected once. This chain connects TRBV5-6 to TRBJ1-2, with 8 nucleotides matching TRBD1. V shed 1 base and J 6 bases; nucleotides not matched to a gene: 2. The CDR3 extends over 13 amino acids. Looked up from germline, CDR1 is SGHDT and CDR2 is YYEEEE. The CDR3 reads CASSLIQGDGYTF. The CDR3 DNA sequence: TGTGCCAGCAGCTTGATACAGGGGGATGGCTACACCTTC.

The rearrangement uses TRBV7-9 and TRBJ2-7; D uncertain. With 5 bases removed from V and 0 bases from J, the gap between germline ends came to 20 bases. The CDR3 length is 17 residues. The V gene's germline CDR1 is SEHNR and CDR2 FQNEAQ (reference sequence). CDR3 DNA: TGTGCCAGCAGCCCCGTTGTCCAGCCAAGGAGCTCCTACGAGCAGTACTTC. This encodes CASSPVVQPRSSYEQYF.

This clone was found a few times. The rearrangement uses TRBV13 and TRBJ2-5, with D maybe TRBD1 (5 bases). Trimming took off 4 bases at V and 5 bases at J, with 14 bases between the two ends. The CDR3 spans 14 residues. CDR1 is PRHDT, CDR2 FYEKMQ, per germline (reference sequence). The CDR3 DNA follows: TGTGCCAGCAGCTCCGACCCCAGGGCGGAGACCCAGTACTTC. This codes for CASSSDPRAETQYF.

The rearrangement joins TRBV30 to TRBJ1-2, with D uncertain. In germline, CDR1 is GTSNPN, CDR2 SVGIG (reference sequence). The CDR3 covers 13 residues. Trimming removed 2 bases at V and 4 bases at J, with 11 bases between. The CDR3 reads CAWSPEGVYGYTF. CDR3 coding DNA: TGTGCCTGGAGTCCGGAGGGAGTCTATGGCTACACCTTC.

The chain is built from TRBV13 and TRBJ2-7; 8 bases line up with TRBD2. Trimming removed 1 base from V and 4 bases from J; junction bases left unmatched: 6. This CDR3 has 15 amino acids. The germline CDR1 and CDR2 sequences are PRHDT and FYEKMQ (reference sequence). CDR3 residues: CASSLVMSGSYEQYF. DNA for the CDR3: TGTGCCAGCAGCTTAGTAATGAGCGGGAGTTACGAGCAGTACTTC.

The V call is TRBV19, the J call TRBJ2-7, with 7 bases fitting TRBD1. The CDR3 spans 14 residues. Germline CDR1 is LNHDA and CDR2 is SQIVND (reference sequence). V shed 3 bases, J shed 9 bases, and the junction held 11 bases outside the gene matches. CDR3 sequence (DNA): TGTGCCAGTAGTATCGAAGGGACAGCCGGCCGGCAGTACTTC. Protein sequence: CASSIEGTAGRQYF.

The chain has TRBV5-4 and TRBJ2-2; unclear D gene. V lost 0 bases, J lost 6 bases, and 9 bases lay in between. The length of the CDR3 is 14 residues. In germline, CDR1 is SGHNT, CDR2 YYREEE (reference sequence). The CDR3 DNA is TGTGCCAGCAGCTTGGGTGGGCTCGCCGGGGAGCTGTTTTTT. It encodes CASSLGGLAGELFF.

The chain links TRBV9 to TRBJ2-1; TRBD1 aligns across 8 bases. The CDR3 has 15 amino acids. Per the germline V gene, CDR1 is SGDLS and CDR2 is YYNGEE. J gave up 8 bases and V 4 bases, and 11 bases lay outside the gene matches. DNA of the CDR3: TGTGCCAGCAGCCCCGAAGGGACAGGCGTCTATGAGCAGTTCTTC. Residues: CASSPEGTGVYEQFF.

This chain connects TRBV7-3 to TRBJ2-1; 11 nucleotides match TRBD2. Per the germline V gene, CDR1 is SGHTA and CDR2 is FQGTGA. V was pared by 5 bases and J by 8 bases, with 14 bases of the junction left unmatched. The CDR3 is 17 amino acids. DNA of the CDR3: TGTGCCAGCAGCCCCGAGCCGGGGCTAGCGGGAGGCTATGAGCAGTTCTTC. This sequence encodes CASSPEPGLAGGYEQFF.

The chain has TRBV7-3 and TRBJ2-5, with D possibly TRBD2 on 7 matching bases. Near its end, the DNA agrees better with TRBJ2-7, so the J call may be wrong. Germline CDR1 SGHTA, CDR2 FQGTGA. The CDR3 runs 14 residues. The CDR3 DNA follows: TGTGCCAGCAGCTTAACACCAGGGGAGGGCGAGCAGTACTTC. This sequence encodes CASSLTPGEGEQYF.

The V gene is TRBV11-2, the J gene TRBJ1-6; the match to TRBD1 covers 8 bases. In germline, CDR1 is SGHAT, CDR2 FQNNGV. V shed 1 base and J 6 bases; nucleotides not matched to a gene: 5. This CDR3 spans 16 amino acids. As DNA, the CDR3 is TGTGCCAGCAGCTTAGTCCAGGGGGCGCGTAATTCACCCCTCCACTTT. Its protein product is CASSLVQGARNSPLHF. Drawing the rest from reference TRBV11-2 and TRBJ1-6, the complete variable domain is EAGVAQSPRYKIIEKRQSVAFWCNPISGHATLYWYQQILGQGPKLLIQFQNNGVVDDSQLPKDRFSAERLKGVDSTLKIQPAKLEDSAVYLCASSLVQGARNSPLHFGNGTRLTVT.

This chain links TRBV6-5 with TRBJ1-2; D might be TRBD1 (6 bases). Germline V CDR1 and CDR2: MNHEY, SVGAGI. There are 13 residues in the CDR3. Trimming removed 7 bases from V and 2 bases from J, with 11 bases in between. The CDR3 is CASTLDRNYGYTF. CDR3 sequence (DNA): TGTGCCAGCACTCTAGACAGGAACTATGGCTACACCTTC.

J is TRBJ2-1 and V is TRBV6-6, with D tentatively TRBD2 (6 bases). The germline V and J ends were trimmed by 7 bases and 10 bases, with 11 bases remaining between them. The CDR3 loop spans 11 amino acids. Germline V gives CDR1 MNHNY, CDR2 SVGAGI (reference sequence). The CDR3 loop is CASIESGEQFF. The CDR3 coding sequence is TGTGCCAGCATTGAGAGCGGGGAGCAGTTCTTC.

This clone was counted between two and nine times. The rearrangement joins TRBV11-2 to TRBJ1-1, with D possibly matching TRBD1 (6 bases). Germline V CDR1 and CDR2: SGHAT, FQNNGV. The CDR3 spans 16 residues. The V end lost 5 bases, the J end lost 4 bases, and 20 bases lay between the germline ends. CDR3 bases: TGTGCCAGCAGCCCGGGACAATATAAACGTAGCACTGAAGCTTTCTTT. This gives the protein CASSPGQYKRSTEAFF.

This CDR3 reads CASAQREPLRNEQFF. The DNA of the CDR3 is TGTGCTAGTGCCCAGCGGGAGCCCCTTAGAAATGAGCAGTTCTTC. The V gene is TRBV12-5, the J gene TRBJ2-1; 8 nucleotides align to TRBD2. Germline loops: CDR1 LGHNT, CDR2 FRNRAP. With 7 bases clipped from V and 7 bases from J, the junction kept 12 bases outside the gene matches. The CDR3 has 15 amino acids. Supplemented by reference TRBV12-5 and TRBJ2-1, the full variable domain reads DARVTQTPRHKVTEMGQEVTMRCQPILGHNTVFWYRQTMMQGLELLAYFRNRAPLDDSGMPKDRFSAEMPDATLATLKIQPSEPRDSAVYFCASAQREPLRNEQFFGPGTRLTVL.

Points on this clone: At one boundary the junction diverges from the germline segment, which might be a read error. The chain has TRBV5-4 and TRBJ1-1, with 8 bases that match TRBD1. Germline assignment: CDR1 SGHNT and CDR2 YYREEE (reference sequence). This CDR3 is 14 amino acids long. The CDR3 nucleotides read TGTGCCAGCGGCTTCCAGGGGGCGAACACTGAAGCTTTCTTT. This gives the protein CASGFQGANTEAFF.